This TCR beta chain was recovered during a study of blood T cell repertoires in COVID-19. Background on the study: Specimens from acute and convalescent COVID-19 originated in the United States, Italy and Spain. PBMCs, B-cell-depleted T cells, or T cells provided the cDNA or gDNA that made up the material.

Original handling: The authors estimated nucleated cell counts from reference gene primer amplification. TCRdb's copy holds only in-frame clones and misses some; the assay was immunoSEQ multiplex PCR. Clonal size and the V and J genes are those of that table, whereas D and trimming came from the DNA. In the table there are about 240,000 clones, around 90% of which are singletons. CDR1 is MNHNS, CDR2 SASEGT, per germline. V gave up 3 bases and J gave up 3 bases, with 15 bases separating them. The CDR3 spans 16 residues. Sequencing was done on a sample of peripheral blood. The genes are TRBV6-1 and TRBJ1-5; a weak D match, TRBD1 (6 bases). This sequence originates from a man aged 55 to 70 who had recovered from COVID-19. The CDR3 loop is CASSEGSRGTNQPQHF. The CDR3 nucleotides read TGTGCCAGCAGTGAGGGGAGCAGGGGCACCAATCAGCCCCAGCATTTT.